The 17 T cell receptor beta chains listed next were all sequenced from one sample in a study of Graves' ophthalmopathy and Graves' hyperthyroidism. From RNA, the CDR3 regions of TCR beta chains were amplified and sequenced. Amplification began with first-round RT-PCR using HTBI primers, then second-round multiplex PCR was performed. TCRdb re-analysed the multiplex PCR reads in MiXCR, keeping a single row per CDR3 protein. This table holds 500,000 to 600,000 distinct CDR3 sequences, 35% to 45% found once. The sequencing input was peripheral blood or thyroid tissue (not recorded which). Receptor source: an adult man with Graves' hyperthyroidism.

J is TRBJ1-5 and V is TRBV29-1, with D possibly TRBD1 on 5 matching bases. The CDR3 is 13 residues long. V lost 5 bases and J lost 11, with 19 bases in between. CDR1 and CDR2 from the germline V gene are SQVTM and ANQGSEA. CDR3 sequence (DNA): TGCAGCGTTTGGGCCAGCGGGGCAGAGACCCAGCATTTT. Amino acids: CSVWASGAETQHF. The entire variable domain, with the rest obtained from reference TRBV29-1 and TRBJ1-5, is as follows: SAVISQKPSRDICQRGTSLTIQCQVDSQVTMMFWYRQQPGQSLTLIATANQGSEATYESGFVIDKFPISRPNLTFSTLTVSNMSPEDSSIYLCSVWASGAETQHFGDGTRLSIL.

There are many counts of this clonotype. The rearrangement links TRBV9 to TRBJ1-4; D is unresolved. Germline CDR1 and CDR2: SGDLS and YYNGEE. The ends were cut back, 3 bases at V and 0 bases at J, with 9 bases in the middle. The CDR3 is 15 amino acids. The CDR3 loop is CASSDGGTTNEKLFF. The DNA of the CDR3 is TGTGCCAGCAGCGACGGCGGAACAACTAATGAAAAACTGTTTTTT.

This clonotype was counted ten times or more. This rearrangement joins TRBV9 to TRBJ1-5; D is possibly TRBD1 (6 bases). CDR3 length equals 15 residues. Germline lookup yields CDR1 SGDLS and CDR2 YYNGEE. V was cut by 0 bases and J by 2 bases, with 9 bases left in between. CDR3 DNA sequence: TGTGCCAGCAGCGTAGGGGACACACGCAATCAGCCCCAGCATTTT. It yields the protein CASSVGDTRNQPQHF.

This clonotype was seen ten or more times. This sequence joins TRBV20-1 and TRBJ1-2, with D unclear. Germline V CDR1 and CDR2: DFQATT, SNEGSKA (reference sequence). The length of the CDR3 is 14 residues. The V gene lost 2 bases and the J gene lost 1 base, with 11 bases spanning the gap. The DNA of the CDR3 is TGCAGTGCTAGAACCCGCCAGCTTAACTATGGCTACACCTTC. Protein product: CSARTRQLNYGYTF.

This chain uses TRBV2 with TRBJ2-2; D is possibly TRBD1 (6 bases). CDR3 size: 16 residues. The germline V gene encodes CDR1 SNHLY and CDR2 FYNNEI. V was clipped by 1 base and J by 4 bases, with 13 bases between them. CDR3 DNA sequence: TGTGCCAGCAGTGAAGACAGAAGGGGGAGCACCGGGGAGCTGTTTTTT. Translated, it gives CASSEDRRGSTGELFF.

Turning to this clonotype: A read error may be the cause here, since a much bigger clone is one base away. The chain combines TRBV20-1 with TRBJ2-2; TRBD2 agrees at 15 bases. The CDR3 loop spans 18 amino acids. The germline V gene encodes CDR1 DFQATT and CDR2 SNEGSKA (reference sequence). The CDR3 spells CSARDLGLAGGDTGGLFF. The CDR3 DNA reads TGCAGTGCTAGAGATTTGGGACTAGCGGGAGGTGACACCGGGGGGCTGTTTTTT.

This clonotype was seen repeatedly, ten times or more. The rearrangement uses TRBV15 and TRBJ2-2, with D unclear. CDR3 length: 15 residues. V dropped 5 bases and J dropped 0 bases, with 10 bases sitting between them. The V gene's germline CDR1 is LNHNV and CDR2 YYDKDF (reference sequence). CDR3 bases: TGTGCCACCAGCTCACAAGTTACGAACACCGGGGAGCTGTTTTTT. Residues: CATSSQVTNTGELFF.

This clonotype has ten or more counts. The chain is built from TRBV7-9 and TRBJ2-7, with D hard to call. Germline V lookup: CDR1 SEHNR, CDR2 FQNEAQ (reference sequence). Trimming took 2 bases from V and 6 from J, leaving 11 bases between them. The CDR3 has 13 amino acids. The CDR3 DNA follows: TGTGCCAGCAGCTTAAGTCGCGGCTTCGAGCAGTACTTC. Amino acids: CASSLSRGFEQYF.

This clonotype was found many times. The rearrangement links TRBV13 to TRBJ2-5, with 7 bases that match TRBD1. CDR3 length: 14 residues. Losses at the gene ends were 2 bases for V and 5 bases for J; bases not matched to a gene: 5. CDR1 is PRHDT and CDR2 is FYEKMQ in the germline V gene (reference sequence). CDR3 in DNA: TGTGCCAGCAGCTTAAACAGGGGTGGGGAGACCCAGTACTTC. Translating gives CASSLNRGGETQYF.

The table lists this clonotype with many counts. The V call is TRBV13, the J call TRBJ1-1; D gene ambiguous. Trimming removed 6 bases from V and 0 bases from J, with 11 bases in between. Germline V gives CDR1 PRHDT, CDR2 FYEKMQ (reference sequence). The CDR3 length is 14 residues. CDR3 region: CASSMGRMNTEAFF. The CDR3 DNA reads TGTGCCAGCAGTATGGGCAGGATGAACACTGAAGCTTTCTTT.

This clonotype has at least ten counts. The chain joins TRBV7-8 to TRBJ1-5; D is possibly TRBD1 (5 bases). CDR1 is SGHVS and CDR2 is FQNEAQ in the germline V gene. The CDR3 runs 17 residues. V was clipped by 1 base and J by 1 base, with 14 bases between them. The CDR3 sequence: CASSLVTGRTSNQPQHF. In nucleotides, the CDR3 is TGTGCCAGCAGCTTAGTTACGGGGCGAACCAGCAATCAGCCCCAGCATTTT.

The chain joins TRBV29-1 to TRBJ2-1; 9 bases line up with TRBD2. The germline gives CDR1 SQVTM, CDR2 ANQGSEA. V was clipped by 6 bases and J by 2 bases; unmatched bases: 5. The CDR3 contains 14 residues. Here the CDR3 DNA reads TGCAGCGTGAAGGCTAGCGGGACCTACAATGAGCAGTTCTTC. This sequence encodes CSVKASGTYNEQFF.

About this clonotype: A much larger clonotype is one base distant, so this may be a read error. Since the CDR3 does not end with the conserved phenylalanine or tryptophan, this likely comes from a read error. The chain has TRBV20-1 and TRBJ2-5, with D possibly matching TRBD1 (6 bases). Germline CDR1 reads DFQATT; CDR2 reads SNEGSKA (reference sequence). The CDR3 runs 15 residues. The V gene lost 5 bases and the J gene lost 1 base, with 17 bases spanning the gap. CDR3 sequence: CSAPPTGKSQETQYL. CDR3 DNA sequence: TGCAGTGCTCCTCCCACAGGGAAAAGCCAAGAGACCCAGTACCTC.

The V and J genes are TRBV20-1 and TRBJ1-3, with TRBD1 matching 7 bases. CDR1 and CDR2 (germline): DFQATT, SNEGSKA (reference sequence). V trimming: 5 bases; J trimming: 6 bases; junction bases outside the gene matches: 7. The length of the CDR3 is 13 residues. The DNA for the CDR3 is TGCAGTGCTTCGGGACAGCCAGAAAACACCATATATTTT. It is translated as CSASGQPENTIYF.

This clonotype was found many times. The chain recombines TRBV29-1 with TRBJ1-4; a possible D gene is TRBD1 (5 bases). V lost 4 bases to trimming and J lost 7 bases, with 13 bases between them. This CDR3 comprises 13 residues. Germline V CDR1 and CDR2: SQVTM, ANQGSEA. The CDR3 protein is CSVVSRDGEKLFF. Written as DNA, the CDR3 is TGCAGCGTTGTTTCCAGGGATGGTGAAAAACTGTTTTTT.

CDR3: CASSLSLGTTDTQYF. DNA for the CDR3: TGTGCCAGCAGCTTGTCCCTAGGGACCACAGATACGCAGTATTTT. This chain connects TRBV7-9 to TRBJ2-3; tentatively, D is TRBD1 or TRBD2 (5 bases each). This CDR3 is built from 15 residues. Trimming removed 3 bases at V and 2 bases at J, with 12 bases between. Germline V gene lookup returns CDR1 SEHNR and CDR2 FQNEAQ (reference sequence).

This rearrangement joins TRBV4-1 to TRBJ1-2; D unclear. The CDR3 is made up of 17 amino acids. Germline values: CDR1 MGHRA, CDR2 YSYEKL. The V end lost 0 bases, the J end lost 4 bases, and 18 bases lay between the germline ends. CDR3 region: CASSQDLDPGYIYGYTF. The CDR3 DNA sequence: TGCGCCAGCAGCCAAGATTTGGACCCGGGTTACATCTATGGCTACACCTTC.